This entry lists 2 T cell receptor beta chains sequenced from one sample in a study of neurological immune-mediated disorders. From the 5' RACE reads, TCRdb called clonotypes with MiXCR, one entry per CDR3 protein. The sample comprises fewer than 85,000 distinct CDR3 sequences, around 4.6% of which are singletons, and 2% to 2.5% rests with the top ten. Input material: PBMCs. The receptors shown here come from a young woman with multiple sclerosis.

This clonotype was seen repeatedly, ten times or more. The chain uses TRBV20-1 and TRBJ2-1; 8 nucleotides match TRBD2. CDR1 and CDR2 from the germline V gene are DFQATT and SNEGSKA (reference sequence). With V trimmed by 1 base and J by 6 bases, 2 bases remained unmatched. The CDR3 extends over 13 amino acids. The CDR3 spells CSARGLAGNEQFF. In DNA, the CDR3 is TGCAGTGCTAGAGGGCTAGCGGGCAATGAGCAGTTCTTC.

This clonotype was seen repeatedly, ten times or more. The chain uses TRBV5-1 and TRBJ2-6, with a weak D call TRBD1 (6 bases). The CDR3 contains 18 residues. The germline gives CDR1 SGHRS, CDR2 YFSETQ. V lost 0 bases to trimming and J lost 0 bases, with 13 bases between them. In DNA form, the CDR3 reads TGCGCCAGCAGCTTGGCGAGCAGGGGTGACTCTGGGGCCAACGTCCTGACTTTC. It yields the protein CASSLASRGDSGANVLTF.